These 12 T cell receptor beta chains were all obtained from the same sample, sequenced in a study of T cells in localized non-small cell lung cancer. Profiled with immunoSEQ multiplex PCR; TCRdb holds only in-frame clones, not every one. Of roughly 27,000 clones in the sample, less than 95% are singletons; the top ten hold around 1%. The source material was peripheral blood, sampled before any cancer treatment. Source of these receptors: a woman aged 40-70 years with stage I lung adenocarcinoma.

The chain links TRBV20-1 to TRBJ1-1; weak D call: TRBD1 (6 bases). From germline, CDR1 is DFQATT and CDR2 SNEGSKA (reference sequence). This CDR3 region has 10 residues. Deletions cut 2 bases from V and 8 bases from J, with 6 bases between. CDR3 region: CSARRGEAFF. Here the CDR3 DNA reads TGCAGTGCTAGAAGGGGGGAAGCTTTCTTT.

The chain has TRBV11-2 and TRBJ2-3, with 10 bases lining up with TRBD2. This CDR3 contains 16 residues. The trim removed 3 bases at V and 3 bases at J, leaving 6 bases unmatched. Germline CDR1 SGHAT, CDR2 FQNNGV. The CDR3: CASSFLSGGRTDTQYF. The CDR3 DNA reads as TGTGCCAGCAGCTTTCTTAGCGGGGGGAGGACAGATACGCAGTATTTT.

The rearrangement links TRBV28 to TRBJ1-2; D ambiguous. CDR3 length: 14 residues. With 6 bases removed from V and 4 bases from J, the gap between germline ends came to 15 bases. Germline V CDR1 and CDR2: MDHEN, SYDVKM. The CDR3 spells CASSGSLSSYGYTF. As DNA, the CDR3 is TGTGCCAGCAGCGGCAGTCTCAGCAGCTATGGCTACACCTTC.

V is TRBV13 and J is TRBJ2-2; D tentatively fits TRBD1 or TRBD2 (5 bases each). CDR1 is PRHDT and CDR2 is FYEKMQ in the germline V gene (reference sequence). Trimming stripped 5 bases from V and 1 base from J, with 11 bases between. There are 15 residues in the CDR3. CDR3 sequence (DNA): TGTGCCAGCAGCGGGGACGGGAAGAACACCGGGGAGCTGTTTTTT. Translating it yields CASSGDGKNTGELFF.

The chain carries TRBV21-1 and TRBJ1-3; the D call of TRBD1 is as the table states it, not checked on the DNA. TRBV21-1 is noted as a pseudogene. The CDR3 extends over 16 amino acids. The CDR3 DNA sequence: TGTGCCAGCAGCAAAGCAAAAGACAACTCTGGAAACACCATATATTTT. This sequence encodes CASSKAKDNSGNTIYF.

The genes are TRBV6-1 and TRBJ2-7; maybe TRBD2 (5 bases). CDR3 length equals 14 residues. CDR1 and CDR2 from the germline V gene are MNHNS and SASEGT. Between the trimmed V and J ends, which lost 8 bases and 2 bases, there was a span of 16 bases. For the CDR3, the DNA is TGTGCCAGCGGACGAGACCCCGGGACCTACGAGCAGTACTTC. It codes for CASGRDPGTYEQYF.

This clone was seen just once. The J gene is TRBJ2-2, the V gene TRBV4-3; the D gene could be TRBD1 or TRBD2 (5 bases each). The CDR3 totals 15 residues. V dropped 2 bases and J dropped 0 bases, with 7 bases sitting between them. Germline V gene data show CDR1 as LGHNA and CDR2 as YSLEER. This CDR3 reads CASSQLGPNTGELFF. DNA of the CDR3: TGCGCCAGCAGCCAATTGGGACCGAACACCGGGGAGCTGTTTTTT.

This clone occurred once. The chain employs TRBV10-1 and TRBJ1-1, with D perhaps TRBD1 (5 bases). The V end lost 6 bases, the J end lost 2 bases, and 10 bases lay between the germline ends. CDR1 and CDR2 (germline): WNHNN, SYGVQD (reference sequence). The CDR3 length is 13 residues. CDR3 DNA sequence: TGCGCCAGCAGCCGCGGGACTAACACTGAAGCTTTCTTT. This encodes CASSRGTNTEAFF.

The V call is TRBV7-8, the J call TRBJ2-3; D perhaps matches TRBD2 (5 bases). The germline CDR1 and CDR2 sequences are SGHVS and FQNEAQ. V lost 5 bases and J lost 4, with 19 bases in between. This CDR3 has 16 residues. In DNA, the CDR3 is TGTGCCAGCAGCGTCCAGCGGACGGTCGGCGCAGATACGCAGTATTTT. It codes for CASSVQRTVGADTQYF.

The CDR3 is CATSSHRDSYEQYF. The CDR3 DNA reads TGTGCCACCAGCAGCCACCGGGACAGCTACGAGCAGTACTTC. The chain links TRBV15 to TRBJ2-7, with TRBD1 matching over 7 bases. Trimming took 3 bases from V and 3 from J; bases not matched to a gene: 5. Germline assignment: CDR1 LNHNV and CDR2 YYDKDF (reference sequence). This CDR3 comprises 14 residues.

The chain uses TRBV6-1 and TRBJ2-3, with 12 nucleotides matching TRBD2. The CDR3 has 16 residues. The trim removed 3 bases at V and 5 bases at J, leaving 6 bases unmatched. The V gene's germline CDR1 is MNHNS and CDR2 SASEGT. CDR3 coding DNA: TGTGCCAGCAGTGACCTAGCGGGGGGGCAGAAAGATACGCAGTATTTT. It encodes CASSDLAGGQKDTQYF.

This clone turned up a few times. CDR3 loop: CASSLSGTWGEKLFF. The CDR3, as DNA: TGTGCCAGCAGTTTATCCGGGACCTGGGGTGAAAAACTGTTTTTT. The J gene is TRBJ1-4, the V gene TRBV27, with D possibly matching TRBD1 (5 bases). The CDR3 runs to 15 residues. The ends were cut back, 0 bases at V and 7 bases at J, with 12 bases in the middle. The germline V gene encodes CDR1 MNHEY and CDR2 SMNVEV (reference sequence). Supplemented by reference TRBV27 and TRBJ1-4, the full variable domain reads EAQVTQNPRYLITVTGKKLTVTCSQNMNHEYMSWYRQDPGLGLRQIYYSMNVEVTDKGDVPEGYKVSRKEKRNFPLILESPSPNQTSLYFCASSLSGTWGEKLFFGSGTQLSVL.